A single sample is the source of the 23 T cell receptor beta chains below, sequenced in a study of preoperative IRX-2 immunotherapy in early breast cancer. Assay: immunoSEQ multiplex PCR; the TCRdb copy retains only in-frame clones and omits some. The table lists roughly 43,000 clones, just under 95% of them singletons. The treatment here: preoperative locoregional IRX-2 cytokine immunotherapy. The source material was tumor tissue, sampled after IRX-2 immunotherapy. Receptors were obtained from a human donor with breast cancer.

This chain connects TRBV5-1 to TRBJ2-1; D ambiguous. V lost 4 bases, J lost 7 bases, and 12 bases lay in between. CDR1 is SGHRS, CDR2 YFSETQ, per germline. The CDR3 is 13 amino acids. CDR3 residues: CASSLAPGNEQFF. For the CDR3, the DNA is TGCGCCAGCAGCCTGGCCCCAGGTAATGAGCAGTTCTTC.

The chain joins TRBV4-1 to TRBJ2-3; 14 positions match TRBD2. CDR3 length: 16 amino acids. CDR1 is MGHRA, CDR2 YSYEKL, per germline. Trimming cost V 4 bases and J 5 bases; bases outside gene matches: 5. The CDR3 DNA sequence: TGCGCCAGCAGCCTGACTAGCGGGGGGGCCTTAGATACGCAGTATTTT. It encodes CASSLTSGGALDTQYF.

V gene TRBV6-5 combines with J gene TRBJ1-1; tentatively, D is TRBD1 (6 bases). Germline lookup yields CDR1 MNHEY and CDR2 SVGAGI. CDR3 length equals 14 residues. V shed 6 bases and J shed 3 bases, with 14 bases lying between them. The CDR3, as DNA: TGTGCCAGCAGGGAGGTTGGACAGCACACTGAAGCTTTCTTT. Protein sequence: CASREVGQHTEAFF.

The rearrangement uses TRBV19 and TRBJ1-1, with TRBD1 matching over 7 bases. CDR3 size: 15 residues. Germline loops: CDR1 LNHDA, CDR2 SQIVND (reference sequence). Trimming took 3 bases from V and 0 from J; bases not matched to a gene: 4. The CDR3, as DNA: TGTGCCAGTAGTATCAAACAGGGGTTGAACACTGAAGCTTTCTTT. Translated: CASSIKQGLNTEAFF. The full variable domain, completed using reference TRBV19 and TRBJ1-1, is DGGITQSPKYLFRKEGQNVTLSCEQNLNHDAMYWYRQDPGQGLRLIYYSQIVNDFQKGDIAEGYSVSREKKESFPLTVTSAQKNPTAFYLCASSIKQGLNTEAFFGQGTRLTVV.

This clone was recorded once. This chain uses TRBV7-9 with TRBJ2-1; D may be TRBD1 (6 bases). Between the trimmed V and J ends, which lost 2 bases and 6 bases, there was a span of 8 bases. The CDR3 consists of 13 residues. CDR1 is SEHNR, CDR2 FQNEAQ, per germline (reference sequence). DNA of the CDR3: TGTGCCAGCAGCTTAACCAGGGGCAATGAGCAGTTCTTC. Translated, it gives CASSLTRGNEQFF.

The chain carries TRBV11-2 and TRBJ2-1; D unclear. Germline CDR1 and CDR2: SGHAT and FQNNGV. Trimming took 1 base from V and 2 from J, leaving 6 bases between them. The length of the CDR3 is 14 residues. For the CDR3, the DNA is TGTGCCAGCAGCTTAGTTTCAGCCTACAATGAGCAGTTCTTC. This codes for CASSLVSAYNEQFF.

This chain uses TRBV28 with TRBJ2-3; TRBD2 agrees at 7 bases. This CDR3 has 15 residues. Looked up from germline, CDR1 is MDHEN and CDR2 is SYDVKM. The ends lost 6 bases at V and 4 bases at J; junction bases unmatched: 10. The CDR3 DNA sequence: TGTGCCAGCAGCCCTCCCTTGGGGGGGGCAGATACGCAGTATTTT. Residues: CASSPPLGGADTQYF.

The CDR3 region has the DNA TGTGCTAGTGGTTTGTACCTAGGTCTGGACACCGGGGAGCTGTTTTTT. This translates into CASGLYLGLDTGELFF. The V and J genes are TRBV12-5 and TRBJ2-2, with D unresolved. The CDR3 length is 16 residues. Germline CDR1 reads LGHNT; CDR2 reads FRNRAP. V lost 2 bases and J 3 bases, leaving 13 bases between the germline ends.

V is TRBV10-3 and J is TRBJ2-7, with TRBD1 as a possible D gene (8 bases). V lost 9 bases, J lost 4 bases, and 19 bases lay in between. This CDR3 contains 14 residues. Germline V gene lookup returns CDR1 ENHRY and CDR2 SYGVKD. The DNA of the CDR3 is TGTGCCATTGGACGAACAGGGGGGGGATACGAGCAGTACTTC. Protein product: CAIGRTGGGYEQYF.

The chain uses TRBV5-1 and TRBJ2-7, with TRBD1 identical over 10 bases. This CDR3 region has 14 residues. Germline V CDR1 and CDR2: SGHRS, YFSETQ. The V segment lost 4 bases and the J segment 3 bases; nucleotides outside the gene matches: 4. The DNA for the CDR3 is TGCGCCAGCAGCCCGGGACAGGGGAACTACGAGCAGTACTTC. Protein: CASSPGQGNYEQYF.

The chain combines TRBV6-4 with TRBJ1-3; 7 bases are a match to TRBD1. This CDR3 is built from 17 residues. The ends lost 3 bases at V and 0 bases at J; junction bases unmatched: 8. CDR1 is MRHNA and CDR2 is SNTAGT in the germline V gene. CDR3 bases: TGTGCCAGCAGTGAGGTAAAGGGGGCGCCCTCTGGAAACACCATATATTTT. Translating gives CASSEVKGAPSGNTIYF.

This clone has just one count. This CDR3 fails to terminate in the conserved phenylalanine or tryptophan, so it likely reflects a read error. The DNA is left out, because the CDR3 cannot be placed on it with certainty; the CDR3 is given as TCRdb lists it. The rearrangement uses TRBV5-4 and TRBJ1-3; TRBD1 is the table's D call and was not checked against the DNA. The CDR3 contains 15 residues when both ends are counted. The V gene's germline CDR1 is SGHNT and CDR2 YYREEE (reference sequence). The CDR3 region is CASSLDGADTRLSTL.

The gene calls are TRBV28 and TRBJ2-5; 7 bases are shared with TRBD2. The CDR3 covers 16 residues. Per the germline V gene, CDR1 is MDHEN and CDR2 is SYDVKM. J gave up 5 bases and V 6 bases, and 15 bases lay outside the gene matches. CDR3: CASSQNPSGNGETQYF. The CDR3 nucleotides are TGTGCCAGCAGCCAAAACCCCAGCGGGAACGGCGAGACCCAGTACTTC. The whole variable domain, remainder taken from reference TRBV28 and TRBJ2-5, is DVKVTQSSRYLVKRTGEKVFLECVQDMDHENMFWYRQDPGLGLRLIYFSYDVKMKEKGDIPEGYSVSREKKERFSLILESASTNQTSMYLCASSQNPSGNGETQYFGPGTRLLVL.

V gene TRBV6-5 combines with J gene TRBJ2-7, with D unresolved. Between the trimmed V and J ends, which lost 5 bases and 1 base, there was a span of 12 bases. Germline CDR1 MNHEY, CDR2 SVGAGI. This CDR3 contains 14 residues. CDR3 bases: TGTGCCAGCAGTCCGCCTCTCACATCCTACGAGCAGTACTTC. Protein: CASSPPLTSYEQYF.

This chain uses TRBV7-3 with TRBJ2-3; 7 bases align to TRBD2. CDR3 length equals 15 residues. CDR1 and CDR2 (germline): SGHTA, FQGTGA. V shed 0 bases and J 4 bases; nucleotides not matched to a gene: 4. The CDR3 loop is CASSLTGREADTQYF. Written as DNA, the CDR3 is TGTGCCAGCAGCTTAACGGGGAGGGAAGCAGATACGCAGTATTTT.

Note on this clone: Other DNA sequences in this specimen translate into the identical CDR3. The chain carries TRBV19 and TRBJ1-5, with D tentatively TRBD1 (5 bases). Trimming removed 5 bases from V and 5 bases from J, with 7 bases in between. The length of the CDR3 is 12 residues. CDR1 and CDR2 (germline): LNHDA, SQIVND (reference sequence). CDR3 amino acids: CASSFRDQPQHF. In nucleotides, the CDR3 is TGTGCCAGTAGTTTCAGGGATCAGCCCCAGCATTTT.

The chain links TRBV10-3 to TRBJ1-2, with D tentatively TRBD1 (5 bases). The V end lost 10 bases, the J end lost 4 bases, and 16 bases lay between the germline ends. This CDR3 comprises 13 residues. Germline V gene lookup returns CDR1 ENHRY and CDR2 SYGVKD. The CDR3 coding sequence is TGTGCCACCTCAACGGGACTCCTCTATGGCTACACCTTC. It specifies CATSTGLLYGYTF.

The chain joins TRBV19 to TRBJ1-4; a weak D match, TRBD1 (5 bases). Deletions cut 7 bases from V and 8 bases from J, with 17 bases between. This CDR3 spans 14 amino acids. Germline-derived CDR1 and CDR2 are LNHDA and SQIVND (reference sequence). CDR3 bases: TGTGCCAGTAATAATTTCGACCGGGGCGAAAAACTGTTTTTT. Its translation is CASNNFDRGEKLFF.

The DNA for the CDR3 is TGTGCCAGCTCACAAGTCAGGGCCAATCAGCCCCAGCATTTT. The encoded protein is CASSQVRANQPQHF. The chain recombines TRBV18 with TRBJ1-5, with D maybe TRBD1 (5 bases). The germline CDR1 and CDR2 sequences are KGHSH and LQKENI. Trimming cost V 4 bases and J 3 bases, with 10 bases left between them. The CDR3 sequence is 14 residues long.

The chain recombines TRBV18 with TRBJ1-3, with D possibly being TRBD1 (6 bases). V lost 4 bases and J 3 bases, leaving 10 bases between the germline ends. The CDR3 is 14 residues long. CDR1 and CDR2 from the germline V gene are KGHSH and LQKENI. The CDR3 protein is CASSQGGHGNTIYF. The CDR3 bases are TGTGCCAGCTCACAAGGGGGACATGGAAACACCATATATTTT. Full variable domain (rest looked up from reference TRBV18 and TRBJ1-3): NAGVMQNPRHLVRRRGQEARLRCSPMKGHSHVYWYRQLPEEGLKFMVYLQKENIIDESGMPKERFSAEFPKEGPSILRIQQVVRGDSAAYFCASSQGGHGNTIYFGEGSWLTVV.

The genes are TRBV6-5 and TRBJ1-5; no definite D call. Germline CDR1 is MNHEY and CDR2 is SVGAGI. This CDR3 comprises 13 residues. Trimming removed 4 bases from V and 8 bases from J, with 12 bases in between. The CDR3 DNA reads TGTGCCAGCAGTTCCCCCTATCATGAGCCCCAGCATTTT. Translation: CASSSPYHEPQHF.

The rearrangement links TRBV7-2 to TRBJ1-2, with D perhaps matching TRBD1 (5 bases). CDR3 size: 14 residues. CDR1 and CDR2 (germline): SGHTA, FQGNSA. Trimming stripped 2 bases from V and 4 bases from J, with 11 bases between. The CDR3 sequence: CASSLSGTVYGYTF. CDR3 DNA: TGTGCCAGCAGCTTAAGCGGGACGGTCTATGGCTACACCTTC. Supplemented by reference TRBV7-2 and TRBJ1-2, the full variable domain reads GAGVSQSPSNKVTEKGKDVELRCDPISGHTALYWYRQSLGQGLEFLIYFQGNSAPDKSGLPSDRFSAERTGGSVSTLTIQRTQQEDSAVYLCASSLSGTVYGYTFGSGTRLTVV.

This sequence joins TRBV7-3 and TRBJ2-5, with TRBD2 identical over 7 bases. Unmatched junction bases numbered 5, after V lost 0 bases and J lost 4 bases. This CDR3 has 15 amino acids. Germline V gives CDR1 SGHTA, CDR2 FQGTGA. The CDR3, as DNA: TGTGCCAGCAGCTTAACAATAGGGAGGGGAGAGACCCAGTACTTC. It yields the protein CASSLTIGRGETQYF.